This TCR beta chain was observed in a study of shared clonotypes between healthy human individuals. Study findings and constraints: The rarefaction results pointed to incomplete sorted-subset sequencing despite large depth. Among donors, sharing of clonotypes was expected to be affected by sequencing depth.

In regard to this clone: Its antigen is unknown.

CD45RA-negative memory and CD45RA+ naive subsets were split from the CD4+ cells. Roughly 27,000 T cell genomes, or about 190 ng DNA, went into the sorted-subset replicate PCRs. Sequenced by immunoSEQ multiplex PCR; TCRdb stores in-frame clones only, minus some. The repertoire holds under 850,000 clones, about two thirds seen once, with approximately 1.7% in the top ten. The CDR3 contains 14 residues. Trimming took off 2 bases at V and 2 bases at J, with 10 bases between the two ends. Germline CDR1 is SGHTS and CDR2 is YDEGEE. The chain combines TRBV5-8 with TRBJ2-5, with D maybe TRBD2 (6 bases). This TCR came from a woman younger than 45 in good health. Sequences were obtained from memory CD4+ T cells sorted from blood. Subset given: CD45RA-negative fraction. The CDR3 spells CASSFGDFQETQYF. CDR3 DNA: TGTGCCAGCAGCTTCGGGGACTTTCAAGAGACCCAGTACTTC.